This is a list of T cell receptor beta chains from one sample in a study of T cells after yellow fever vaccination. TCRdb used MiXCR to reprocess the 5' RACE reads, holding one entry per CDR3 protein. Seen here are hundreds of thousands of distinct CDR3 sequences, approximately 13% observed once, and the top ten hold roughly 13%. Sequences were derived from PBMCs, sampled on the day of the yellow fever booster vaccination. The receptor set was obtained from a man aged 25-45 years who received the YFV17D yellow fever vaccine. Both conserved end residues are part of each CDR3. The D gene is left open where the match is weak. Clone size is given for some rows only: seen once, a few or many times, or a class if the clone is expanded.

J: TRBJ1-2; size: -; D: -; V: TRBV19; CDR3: CASSIGSGYTF; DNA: TGTGCCAGTAGTATTGGGTCTGGCTACACCTTC
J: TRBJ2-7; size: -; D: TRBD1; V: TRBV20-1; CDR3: CSASGNRDRGFYEQYF; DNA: TGCAGTGCATCCGGTAACCGGGACAGGGGGTTCTACGAGCAGTACTTC
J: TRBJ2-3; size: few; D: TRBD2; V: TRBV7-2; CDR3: CASSLAAGRSDTQYF; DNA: TGTGCCAGCAGCCTCGCAGCGGGACGTTCAGATACGCAGTATTTT
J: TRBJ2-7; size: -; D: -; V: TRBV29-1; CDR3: CSVGESSYEQYF; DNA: TGCAGCGTGGGGGAGAGCTCCTACGAGCAGTACTTC
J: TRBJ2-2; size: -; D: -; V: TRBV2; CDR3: CASSVAGMNTGELFF; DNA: TGTGCCAGCAGTGTCGCAGGGATGAACACCGGGGAGCTGTTTTTT
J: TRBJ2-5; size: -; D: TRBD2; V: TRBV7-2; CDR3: CASSSLGLAGGATQYF; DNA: TGTGCCAGCAGCTCCCTTGGACTAGCGGGAGGGGCGACCCAGTACTTC
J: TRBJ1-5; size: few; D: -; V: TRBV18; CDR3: CASSPTVANQPQHF; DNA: TGTGCCAGCTCACCAACTGTTGCCAATCAGCCCCAGCATTTT
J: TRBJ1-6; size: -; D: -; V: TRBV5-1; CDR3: CASRDSGLNSPLHF; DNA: TGCGCCAGCAGAGACTCGGGGCTTAATTCACCCCTCCACTTT
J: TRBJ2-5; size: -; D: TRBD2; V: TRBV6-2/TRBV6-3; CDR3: CASRGLAMETQYF; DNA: TGTGCCAGCAGAGGACTAGCGATGGAGACCCAGTACTTC
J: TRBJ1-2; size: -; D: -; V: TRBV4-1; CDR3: CASSQDPAGTYGYTF; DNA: TGCGCCAGCAGCCAAGATCCTGCAGGGACATATGGCTACACCTTC
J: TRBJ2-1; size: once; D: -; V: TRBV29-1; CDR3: CSGRRSSYNEQFF; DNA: TGCAGCGGTCGCCGAAGCTCCTACAATGAGCAGTTCTTC
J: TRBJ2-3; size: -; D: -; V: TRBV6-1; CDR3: CASSRQGGGTDTQYF; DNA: TGTGCCAGCAGTCGACAGGGAGGGGGCACAGATACGCAGTATTTT
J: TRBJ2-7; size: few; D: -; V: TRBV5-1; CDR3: CASSLPETGFEQYF; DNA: TGCGCCAGCAGCTTGCCAGAAACAGGGTTCGAGCAGTACTTC
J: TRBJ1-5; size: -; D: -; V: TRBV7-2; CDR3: CASSLVFLSNQPQHF; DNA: TGTGCCAGCAGCTTAGTCTTCCTGAGCAATCAGCCCCAGCATTTT
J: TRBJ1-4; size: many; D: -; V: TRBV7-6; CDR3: CASSPQRGEKLFF; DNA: TGTGCCAGCAGCCCGCAACGAGGTGAAAAACTGTTTTTT
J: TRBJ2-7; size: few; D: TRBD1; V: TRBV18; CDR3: CASSQGASYEQYF; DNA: TGTGCCAGCTCCCAGGGGGCTAGCTACGAGCAGTACTTC
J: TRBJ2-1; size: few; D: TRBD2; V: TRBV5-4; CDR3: CASSYPGLAEAGLYNEQFF; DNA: TGTGCCAGCAGCTATCCGGGACTAGCGGAGGCGGGACTTTACAATGAGCAGTTCTTC
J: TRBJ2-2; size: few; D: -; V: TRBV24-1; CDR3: CATSDSGTANSGELFF; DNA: TGTGCCACCAGTGATTCCGGGACCGCGAACTCCGGGGAGCTGTTTTTT
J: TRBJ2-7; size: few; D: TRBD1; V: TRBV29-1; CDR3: CSVLGTGGDEQYF; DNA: TGCAGCGTTCTCGGGACAGGGGGCGACGAGCAGTACTTC
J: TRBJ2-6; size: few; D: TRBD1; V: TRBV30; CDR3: CAWSPGTGLGANVLTF; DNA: TGTGCCTGGAGTCCCGGGACAGGGCTGGGGGCCAACGTCCTGACTTTC
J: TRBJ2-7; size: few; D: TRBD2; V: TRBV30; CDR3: CAWRLAGASYEQYF; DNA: TGTGCCTGGAGGTTAGCGGGAGCCTCCTACGAGCAGTACTTC
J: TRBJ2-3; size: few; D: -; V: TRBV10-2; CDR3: CASSEDLVRADTQYF; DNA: TGCGCCAGCAGTGAGGACCTCGTTCGGGCAGATACGCAGTATTTT
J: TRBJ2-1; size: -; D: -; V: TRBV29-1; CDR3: CSVMGSREDSYNEQFF; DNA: TGCAGCGTGATGGGGTCGAGGGAGGACTCCTACAATGAGCAGTTCTTC
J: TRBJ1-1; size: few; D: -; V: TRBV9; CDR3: CASSPELGNGEAFF; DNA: TGTGCCAGCAGCCCCGAATTGGGAAACGGTGAAGCTTTCTTT
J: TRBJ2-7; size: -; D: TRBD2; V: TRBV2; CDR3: CASSELAGASEQYF; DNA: TGTGCCAGCAGTGAACTAGCGGGAGCCTCCGAGCAGTACTTC
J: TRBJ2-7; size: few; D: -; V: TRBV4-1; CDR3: CASGLGPGAYEQYF; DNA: TGCGCCAGCGGACTGGGTCCGGGGGCTTACGAGCAGTACTTC
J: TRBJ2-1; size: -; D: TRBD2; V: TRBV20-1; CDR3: CCAMRGSASYKRYNEQFF; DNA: TGCTGTGCTATGCGCGGGAGCGCATCCTACAAGAGGTACAATGAGCAGTTCTTC
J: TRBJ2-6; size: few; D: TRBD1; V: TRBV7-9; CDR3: CASSIDRGAGANVLTF; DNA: TGTGCCAGCAGCATTGACAGGGGGGCCGGGGCCAACGTCCTGACTTTC
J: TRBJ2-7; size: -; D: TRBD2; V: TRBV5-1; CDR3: CASSTRTSGVSSYEQYF; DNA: TGCGCCAGCAGCACAAGGACTAGCGGAGTGAGCTCCTACGAGCAGTACTTC
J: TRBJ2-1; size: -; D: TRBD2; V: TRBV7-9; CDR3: CASSSRDYGNEQFF; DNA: TGTGCCAGCAGCTCCAGGGACTACGGTAATGAGCAGTTCTTC
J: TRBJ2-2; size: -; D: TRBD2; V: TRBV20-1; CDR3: CSANGAGGIGELFF; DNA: TGCAGTGCCAACGGAGCGGGAGGGATCGGGGAGCTGTTTTTT
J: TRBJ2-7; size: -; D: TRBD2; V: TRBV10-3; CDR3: CAHAGGSSFEQYF; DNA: TGTGCCCACGCGGGCGGGAGCTCCTTCGAGCAGTACTTC
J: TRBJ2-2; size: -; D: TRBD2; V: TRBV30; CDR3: CAWSPARLAGVAGELFF; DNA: TGTGCCTGGAGTCCTGCGAGGCTAGCGGGAGTGGCCGGGGAGCTGTTTTTT
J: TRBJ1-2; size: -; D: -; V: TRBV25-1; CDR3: CASSERGRPLRGYTF; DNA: TGTGCCAGCAGTGAACGGGGACGGCCTCTGAGGGGCTACACCTTC
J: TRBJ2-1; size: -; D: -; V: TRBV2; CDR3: CASREIDRDFLEQFF; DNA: TGTGCCAGCAGAGAAATTGACAGGGACTTTCTTGAGCAGTTCTTC
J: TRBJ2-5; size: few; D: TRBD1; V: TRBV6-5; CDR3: CASSSQDRGGETQYF; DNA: TGTGCCAGCAGTTCCCAGGACAGGGGAGGAGAGACCCAGTACTTC
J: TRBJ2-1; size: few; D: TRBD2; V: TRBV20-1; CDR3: CSARVTSGKYYNEQFF; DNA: TGCAGTGCTAGGGTGACTAGCGGGAAGTACTACAATGAGCAGTTCTTC
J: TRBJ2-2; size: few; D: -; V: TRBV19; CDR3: CASKGTALSNTGELFF; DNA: TGTGCCAGTAAGGGAACAGCACTCTCGAACACCGGGGAGCTGTTTTTT
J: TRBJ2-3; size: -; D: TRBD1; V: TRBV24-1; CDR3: CATSDTLKGARADTQYF; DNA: TGTGCCACCAGTGATACACTAAAGGGGGCAAGGGCAGATACGCAGTATTTT
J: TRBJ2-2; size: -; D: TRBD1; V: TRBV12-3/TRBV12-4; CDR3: CASSIRGQNTGELFF; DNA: TGTGCCAGCAGTATCAGGGGGCAGAACACCGGGGAGCTGTTTTTT
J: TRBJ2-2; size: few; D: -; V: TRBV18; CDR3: CASSPQGVDAGELFF; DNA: TGTGCCAGCTCACCACAGGGTGTGGATGCCGGGGAGCTGTTTTTT
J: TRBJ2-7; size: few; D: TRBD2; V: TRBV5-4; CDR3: CASSFGLAGLYEQYF; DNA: TGTGCCAGCAGCTTTGGACTAGCGGGCCTCTACGAGCAGTACTTC
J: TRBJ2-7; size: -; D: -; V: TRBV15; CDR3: CATSIEGGGTAF; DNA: TGTGCCACCAGCATAGAGGGGGGGGGGACGGCATTC
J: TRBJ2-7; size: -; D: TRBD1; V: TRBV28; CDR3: CASRQSTGTVYEQYF; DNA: TGTGCCAGCAGGCAGAGTACCGGGACAGTCTACGAGCAGTACTTC
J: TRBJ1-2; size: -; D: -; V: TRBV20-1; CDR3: CSARRVGNYGYTF; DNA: TGCAGTGCTAGACGAGTTGGGAACTATGGCTACACCTTC
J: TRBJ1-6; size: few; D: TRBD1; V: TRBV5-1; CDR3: CASSRGQGNSPLHF; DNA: TGCGCCAGCAGTCGGGGACAGGGTAATTCACCCCTCCACTTT
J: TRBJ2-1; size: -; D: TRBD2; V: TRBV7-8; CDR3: CASSLATSLTSNEQFF; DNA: TGTGCCAGCAGCTTAGCGACTAGCCTTACTTCCAATGAGCAGTTCTTC
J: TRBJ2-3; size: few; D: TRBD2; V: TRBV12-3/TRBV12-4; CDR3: CASRAAGGTTDTQYF; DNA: TGTGCCAGCAGGGCAGCGGGGGGCACCACAGATACGCAGTATTTT
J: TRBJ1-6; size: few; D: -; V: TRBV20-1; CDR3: CSARWQNNSPLHF; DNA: TGCAGTGCTAGGTGGCAGAATAATTCACCCCTCCACTTT
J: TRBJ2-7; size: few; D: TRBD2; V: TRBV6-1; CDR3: CASKASGSYEQYF; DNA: TGTGCCAGCAAGGCTAGCGGGAGCTACGAGCAGTACTTC
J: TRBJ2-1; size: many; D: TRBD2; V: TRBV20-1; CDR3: CSARGTSGYNEQFF; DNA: TGCAGTGCTCGCGGGACTAGCGGCTACAATGAGCAGTTCTTC